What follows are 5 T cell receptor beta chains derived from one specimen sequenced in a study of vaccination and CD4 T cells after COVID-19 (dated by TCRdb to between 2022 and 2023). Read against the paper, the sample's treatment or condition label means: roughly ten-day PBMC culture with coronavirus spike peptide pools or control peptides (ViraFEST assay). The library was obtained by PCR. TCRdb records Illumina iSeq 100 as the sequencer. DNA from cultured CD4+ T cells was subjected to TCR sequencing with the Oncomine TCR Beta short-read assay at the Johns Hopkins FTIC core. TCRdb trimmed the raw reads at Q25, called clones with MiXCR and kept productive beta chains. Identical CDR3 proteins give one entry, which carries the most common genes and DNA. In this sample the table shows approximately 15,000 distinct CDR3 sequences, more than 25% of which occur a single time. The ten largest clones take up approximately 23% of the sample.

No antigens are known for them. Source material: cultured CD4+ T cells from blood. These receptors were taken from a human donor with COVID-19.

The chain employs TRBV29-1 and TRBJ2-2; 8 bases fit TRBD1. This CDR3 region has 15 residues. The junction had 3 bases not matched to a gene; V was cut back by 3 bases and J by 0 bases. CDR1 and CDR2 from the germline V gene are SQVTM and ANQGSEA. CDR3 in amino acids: CSVDPTGANTGELFF. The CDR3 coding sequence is TGCAGCGTTGACCCGACAGGGGCGAACACCGGGGAGCTGTTTTTT.

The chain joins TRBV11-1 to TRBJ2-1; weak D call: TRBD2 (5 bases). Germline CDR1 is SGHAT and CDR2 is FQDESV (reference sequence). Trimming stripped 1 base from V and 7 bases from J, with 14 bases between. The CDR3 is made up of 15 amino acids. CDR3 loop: CASSLGTLPSNEQFF. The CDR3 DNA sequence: TGTGCCAGCAGCTTAGGGACTCTACCGTCGAATGAGCAGTTCTTC.

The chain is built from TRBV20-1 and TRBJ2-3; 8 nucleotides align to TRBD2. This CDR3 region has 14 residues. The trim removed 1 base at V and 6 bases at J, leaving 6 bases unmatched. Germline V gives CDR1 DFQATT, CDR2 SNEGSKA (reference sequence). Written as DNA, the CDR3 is TGCAGTGCTAGAGGCGGGACTAGTGCGGATACGCAGTATTTT. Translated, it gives CSARGGTSADTQYF.

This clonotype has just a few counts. The CDR3 DNA follows: TGTGCCAGCAGAGCGGGGGGGGGAAACACCGGGGAGCTGTTTTTT. It specifies CASRAGGGNTGELFF. The rearrangement links TRBV2 to TRBJ2-2; TRBD2 aligns across 10 bases. CDR3 length: 15 residues. Germline V CDR1 and CDR2: SNHLY, FYNNEI. The ends lost 6 bases at V and 2 bases at J; junction bases unmatched: 3.

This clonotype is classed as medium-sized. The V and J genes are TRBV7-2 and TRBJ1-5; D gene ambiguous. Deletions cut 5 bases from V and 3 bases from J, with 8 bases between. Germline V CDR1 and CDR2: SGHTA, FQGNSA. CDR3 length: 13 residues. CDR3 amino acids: CASSASINQPQHF. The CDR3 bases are TGTGCCAGCAGCGCGTCTATCAATCAGCCCCAGCATTTT.